This T cell receptor (beta chain) appears in the sequencing data of a study of blood T cell repertoires in COVID-19 (dated by TCRdb to the early 2020s). In terms of the full investigation: Samples from collaborators originated in the United States, Italy and Spain and spanned both the acute and convalescent phases of COVID-19. The material from the prospective study consisted of cDNA or gDNA derived from T cells, B-cell-depleted T cells, or PBMCs. Deeply sampled blood TCRbeta repertoires from subjects exposed to, actively infected with, or recovered from COVID-19 were included in the dataset. A freely available public database, intended as a resource for researchers studying the immune response to SARS-CoV-2, is where the repertoires were released. The samples were drawn from the first 160 participants of the ongoing ImmuneRACE study and from about 1,200 subjects provided by 6 global collaborators. Sample metadata almost always included a de-identified subject ID, COVID-19 status, age in years and sex. Where available, HLA class I and class II types were taken from metadata supplied by the sample provider and were not determined by assay-based typing.

Participants in the prospective study were aged roughly 18 to 100 years, lived in approximately 26 United States geographic areas, and enrolled through a virtual design. In the prospective study, cohorts were assigned on the basis of participant-reported clinical history obtained from a screening survey and a study questionnaire. ImmuneRACE Cohort 3 recovered participants were defined by two consecutive negative NP/OP PCR tests, healthcare professional clearance, or symptom resolution. In the prospective study, mobile phlebotomists collected whole blood, serum and a nasopharyngeal or oropharyngeal swab from each participant. Additional blood draws and questionnaires over an approximately 2-month period could optionally be provided by prospective study participants. Prospective study blood samples were shipped either frozen or at room temperature before DNA extraction. The investigation overall reported the following: How much clinical and demographic metadata was included differed by source and by participant, and the metadata was provided uncurated.

A note on this clone: The clone's antigen remains unknown. No qualities accompany the bases; no much larger clone lies one base away.

TCRbeta CDR3 regions were amplified from genomic DNA by means of the immunoSEQ Assay, a bias-controlled multiplex PCR. In the paper's pipeline: The number of nucleated cells in each sample was estimated by amplification of reference gene primers within the assay. To quantify the absolute abundance of each unique TCRbeta CDR3 rearrangement, sequence reads were collapsed and filtered. For each sample, productive Simpson clonality was calculated by taking the square root of Simpson's diversity index across productive rearrangements. Not all clones reach the TCRdb copy of this immuneACCESS table, which keeps in-frame sequences only. Checked studies attribute under half of the gap to unresolved V genes and leave the rest unexplained. V and J calls and clone size are given by that table; D and trimming were obtained from the DNA. The sample table shows some 350,000 clones, and roughly 87% are seen once. The top ten hold 2.5% to 3% of the sample.

From its cysteine to its phenylalanine, the CDR3 spans 13 amino acids. Only CDR3 DNA is held: 39 bases, read in frame from base 1. A distance of 8 bases separates the germline ends of V and J, which lose 5 bases and 1 base respectively. The germline V gene (reference sequence) gives CDR1 as MNHEY and CDR2 as SMNVEV. This clonotype was sampled from a woman aged 25 to 45 who had recovered from COVID-19. Sequencing was done on a sample of PBMCs or T cells enriched from blood (not recorded which). This receptor chain uses TRBV27 and TRBJ1-1; a weak D assignment points to TRBD1 (5 bases agree). In nucleotides, the sequence is TGTGCCAGCAGTCAGGGCAAGAACACTGAAGCTTTCTTT. Its protein is CASSQGKNTEAFF.